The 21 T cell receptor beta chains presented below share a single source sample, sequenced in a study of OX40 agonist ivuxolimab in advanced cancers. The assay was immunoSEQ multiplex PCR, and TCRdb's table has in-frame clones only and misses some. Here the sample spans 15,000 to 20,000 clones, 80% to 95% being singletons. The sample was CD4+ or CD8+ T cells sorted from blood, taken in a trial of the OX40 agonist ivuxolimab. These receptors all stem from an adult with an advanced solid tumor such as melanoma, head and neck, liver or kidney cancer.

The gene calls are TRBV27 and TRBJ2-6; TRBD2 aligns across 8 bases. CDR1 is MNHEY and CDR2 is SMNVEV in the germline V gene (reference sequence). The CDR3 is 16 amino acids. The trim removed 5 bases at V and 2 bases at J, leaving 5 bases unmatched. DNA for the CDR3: TGTGCCAGCAGTCGAATTAGCGGGGCTGGGGCCAACGTCCTGACTTTC. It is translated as CASSRISGAGANVLTF.

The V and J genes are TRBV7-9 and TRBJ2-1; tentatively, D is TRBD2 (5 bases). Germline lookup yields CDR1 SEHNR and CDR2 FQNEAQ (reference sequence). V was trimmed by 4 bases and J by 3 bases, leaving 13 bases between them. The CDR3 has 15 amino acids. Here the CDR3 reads CASSSLGEHYNEQFF. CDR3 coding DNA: TGTGCCAGCAGCTCCCTGGGAGAACACTACAATGAGCAGTTCTTC. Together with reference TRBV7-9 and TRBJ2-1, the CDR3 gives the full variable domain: DTGVSQNPRHKITKRGQNVTFRCDPISEHNRLYWYRQTLGQGPEFLTYFQNEAQLEKSRLLSDRFSAERPKGSFSTLEIQRTEQGDSAMYLCASSSLGEHYNEQFFGPGTRLTVL.

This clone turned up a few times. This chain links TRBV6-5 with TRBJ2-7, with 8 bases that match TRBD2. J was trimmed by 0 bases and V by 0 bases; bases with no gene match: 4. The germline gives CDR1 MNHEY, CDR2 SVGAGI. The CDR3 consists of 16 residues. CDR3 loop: CASSYSISGSSYEQYF. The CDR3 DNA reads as TGTGCCAGCAGTTACTCGATAAGCGGGAGCTCCTACGAGCAGTACTTC.

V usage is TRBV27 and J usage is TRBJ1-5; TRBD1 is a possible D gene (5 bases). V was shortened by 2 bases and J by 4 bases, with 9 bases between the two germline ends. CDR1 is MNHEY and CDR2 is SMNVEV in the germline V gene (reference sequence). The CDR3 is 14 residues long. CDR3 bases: TGTGCCAGCAGTTTAGGGACGGAAAATCAGCCCCAGCATTTT. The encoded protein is CASSLGTENQPQHF.

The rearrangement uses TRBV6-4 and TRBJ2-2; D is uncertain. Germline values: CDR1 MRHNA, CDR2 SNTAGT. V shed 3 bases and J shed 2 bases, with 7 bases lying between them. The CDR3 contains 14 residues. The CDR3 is CASSELINTGELFF. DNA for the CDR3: TGTGCCAGCAGTGAACTAATTAACACCGGGGAGCTGTTTTTT.

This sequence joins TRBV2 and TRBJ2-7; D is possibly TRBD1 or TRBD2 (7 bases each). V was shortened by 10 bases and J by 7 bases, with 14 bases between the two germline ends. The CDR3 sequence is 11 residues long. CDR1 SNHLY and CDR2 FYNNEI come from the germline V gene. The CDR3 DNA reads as TGTGCCACTAGACAGGGAGGGGAGCAGTACTTC. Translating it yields CATRQGGEQYF.

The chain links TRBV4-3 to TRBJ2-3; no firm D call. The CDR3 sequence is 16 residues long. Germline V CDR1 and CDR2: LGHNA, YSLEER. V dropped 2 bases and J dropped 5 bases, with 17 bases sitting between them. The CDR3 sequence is CASSQSAASNLDTQYF. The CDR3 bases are TGCGCCAGCAGCCAATCTGCGGCCTCTAACTTAGATACGCAGTATTTT.

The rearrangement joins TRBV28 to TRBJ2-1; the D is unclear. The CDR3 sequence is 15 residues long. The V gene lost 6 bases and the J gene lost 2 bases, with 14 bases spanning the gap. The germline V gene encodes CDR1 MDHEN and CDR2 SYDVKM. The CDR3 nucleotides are TGTGCCAGCAGATACCTAACCAGCGCCTACAATGAGCAGTTCTTC. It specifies CASRYLTSAYNEQFF.

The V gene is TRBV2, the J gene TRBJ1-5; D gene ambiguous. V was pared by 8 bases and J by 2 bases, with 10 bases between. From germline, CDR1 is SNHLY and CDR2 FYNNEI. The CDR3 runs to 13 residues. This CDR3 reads CASEPLGNQPQHF. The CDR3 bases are TGTGCCAGCGAGCCTTTGGGCAATCAGCCCCAGCATTTT. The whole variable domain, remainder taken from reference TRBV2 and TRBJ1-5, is EPEVTQTPSHQVTQMGQEVILRCVPISNHLYFYWYRQILGQKVEFLVSFYNNEISEKSEIFDDQFSVERPDGSNFTLKIRSTKLEDSAMYFCASEPLGNQPQHFGDGTRLSIL.

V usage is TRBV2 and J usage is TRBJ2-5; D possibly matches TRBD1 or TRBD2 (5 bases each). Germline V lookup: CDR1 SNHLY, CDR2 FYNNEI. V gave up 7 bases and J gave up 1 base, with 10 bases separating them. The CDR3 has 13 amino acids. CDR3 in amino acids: CASNPGTQETQYF. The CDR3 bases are TGTGCCAGCAACCCAGGGACCCAAGAGACCCAGTACTTC.

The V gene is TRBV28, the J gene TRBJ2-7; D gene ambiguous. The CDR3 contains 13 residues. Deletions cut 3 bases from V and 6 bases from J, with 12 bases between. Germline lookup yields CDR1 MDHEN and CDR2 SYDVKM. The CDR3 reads CASSFATNTEQYF. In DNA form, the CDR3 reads TGTGCCAGCAGTTTCGCCACCAACACCGAGCAGTACTTC. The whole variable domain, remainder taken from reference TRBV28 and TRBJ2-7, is DVKVTQSSRYLVKRTGEKVFLECVQDMDHENMFWYRQDPGLGLRLIYFSYDVKMKEKGDIPEGYSVSREKKERFSLILESASTNQTSMYLCASSFATNTEQYFGPGTRLTVT.

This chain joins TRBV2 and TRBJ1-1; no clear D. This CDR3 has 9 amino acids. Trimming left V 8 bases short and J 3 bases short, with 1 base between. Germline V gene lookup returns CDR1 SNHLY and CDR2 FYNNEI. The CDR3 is CASYTEAFF. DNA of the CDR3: TGTGCCAGCTACACTGAAGCTTTCTTT.

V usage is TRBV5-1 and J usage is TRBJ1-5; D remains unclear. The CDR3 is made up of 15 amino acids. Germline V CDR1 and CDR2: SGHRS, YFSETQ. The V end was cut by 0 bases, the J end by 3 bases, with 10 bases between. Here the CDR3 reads CASSLAGNDNQPQHF. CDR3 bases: TGCGCCAGCAGCTTGGCGGGGAATGACAATCAGCCCCAGCATTTT.

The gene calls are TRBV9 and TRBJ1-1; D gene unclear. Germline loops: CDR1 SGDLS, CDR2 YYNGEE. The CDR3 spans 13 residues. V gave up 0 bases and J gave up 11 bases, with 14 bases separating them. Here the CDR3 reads CASSVGYGTEAFF. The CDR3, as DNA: TGTGCCAGCAGCGTAGGATATGGTACGGAGGCTTTCTTT.

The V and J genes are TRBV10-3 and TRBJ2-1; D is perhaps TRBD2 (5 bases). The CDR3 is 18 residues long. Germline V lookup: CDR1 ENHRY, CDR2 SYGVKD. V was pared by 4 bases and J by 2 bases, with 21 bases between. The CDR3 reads CAISGYEERSGTYNEQFF. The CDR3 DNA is TGTGCCATCAGTGGCTATGAGGAGCGGTCCGGGACCTACAATGAGCAGTTCTTC.

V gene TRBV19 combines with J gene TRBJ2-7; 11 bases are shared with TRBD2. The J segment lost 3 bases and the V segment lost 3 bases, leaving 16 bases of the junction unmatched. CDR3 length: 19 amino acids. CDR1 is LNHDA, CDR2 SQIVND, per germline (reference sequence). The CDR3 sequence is CASSISGSGGLAGGYEQYF. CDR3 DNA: TGTGCCAGTAGTATCTCAGGCTCGGGGGGCCTAGCGGGAGGCTACGAGCAGTACTTC.

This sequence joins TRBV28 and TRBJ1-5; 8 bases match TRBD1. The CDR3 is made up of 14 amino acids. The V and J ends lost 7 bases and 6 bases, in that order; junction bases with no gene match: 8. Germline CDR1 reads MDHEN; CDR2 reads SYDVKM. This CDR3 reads CASTETGGSQPQHF. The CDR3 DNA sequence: TGTGCCAGCACCGAAACAGGGGGTAGTCAGCCCCAGCATTTT.

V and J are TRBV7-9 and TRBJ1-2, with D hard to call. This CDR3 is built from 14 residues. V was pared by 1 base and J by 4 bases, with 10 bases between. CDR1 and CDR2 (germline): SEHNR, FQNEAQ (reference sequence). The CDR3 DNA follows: TGTGCCAGCAGCTTAGGAGATTACCGCTATGGCTACACCTTC. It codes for CASSLGDYRYGYTF.

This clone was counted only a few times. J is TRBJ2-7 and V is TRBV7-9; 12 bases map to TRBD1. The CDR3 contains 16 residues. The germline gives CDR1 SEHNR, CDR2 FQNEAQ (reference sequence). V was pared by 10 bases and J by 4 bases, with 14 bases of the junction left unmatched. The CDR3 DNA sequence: TGTGCCACCCCGCCCCCGGGACAGGGGGCCCATTACGAGCAGTACTTC. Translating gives CATPPPGQGAHYEQYF.

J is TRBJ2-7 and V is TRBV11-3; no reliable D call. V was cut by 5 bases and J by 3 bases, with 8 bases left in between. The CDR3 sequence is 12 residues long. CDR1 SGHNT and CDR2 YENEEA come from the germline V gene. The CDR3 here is CASSLRNYEQYF. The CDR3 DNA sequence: TGTGCCAGCAGCCTTAGAAACTACGAGCAGTACTTC.

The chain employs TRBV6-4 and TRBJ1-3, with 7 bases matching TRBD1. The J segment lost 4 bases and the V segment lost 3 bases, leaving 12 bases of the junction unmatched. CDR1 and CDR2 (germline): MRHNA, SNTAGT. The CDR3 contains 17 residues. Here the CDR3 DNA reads TGTGCCAGCAGTGATCTCGTCACAGGGGAATTCGGAAACACCATATATTTT. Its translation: CASSDLVTGEFGNTIYF.